These 17 T cell receptor beta chains share one sample of origin, sequenced in a study of blood T cell repertoires in COVID-19. TCRdb's copy holds only in-frame clones and misses some; the assay was immunoSEQ multiplex PCR. This table holds roughly 340,000 clones, around nine tenths found once. The sample consisted of peripheral blood. The receptor source for this set is a woman aged 18-29 years who had recovered from COVID-19.

Only a few counts were recorded for this clone. This sequence joins TRBV6-5 and TRBJ1-1, with 7 nucleotides matching TRBD1. Unmatched junction bases numbered 4, after V lost 6 bases and J lost 3 bases. Germline V gives CDR1 MNHEY, CDR2 SVGAGI. CDR3 length equals 13 residues. The CDR3 is CASRIGQDTEAFF. The CDR3 DNA sequence: TGTGCCAGCAGAATCGGACAGGACACTGAAGCTTTCTTT.

The gene calls are TRBV2 and TRBJ2-5, with 10 positions matching TRBD1. The CDR3 length is 16 residues. Germline CDR1 SNHLY, CDR2 FYNNEI. V lost 4 bases and J lost 0; bases outside the gene matches: 5. CDR3 DNA: TGTGCCAGCAGTGCCGGGACAGGGGAAAACCAAGAGACCCAGTACTTC. This codes for CASSAGTGENQETQYF. The whole variable domain, remainder taken from reference TRBV2 and TRBJ2-5, is EPEVTQTPSHQVTQMGQEVILRCVPISNHLYFYWYRQILGQKVEFLVSFYNNEISEKSEIFDDQFSVERPDGSNFTLKIRSTKLEDSAMYFCASSAGTGENQETQYFGPGTRLLVL.

This clone was seen only once. This sequence joins TRBV28 and TRBJ2-6, with D maybe TRBD2 (5 bases). V shed 5 bases and J shed 0 bases, with 11 bases lying between them. The germline V gene encodes CDR1 MDHEN and CDR2 SYDVKM. The CDR3 contains 16 residues. Here the CDR3 reads CASSPSRGSGANVLTF. The CDR3 DNA follows: TGTGCCAGCAGTCCCTCTCGGGGCTCTGGGGCCAACGTCCTGACTTTC.

The V call is TRBV9, the J call TRBJ2-3; 12 nucleotides line up with TRBD2. Trimming cost V 2 bases and J 3 bases; bases outside gene matches: 19. This CDR3 is 21 amino acids long. Germline V lookup: CDR1 SGDLS, CDR2 YYNGEE. CDR3 in amino acids: CASSVGLAGFKSGRWTDTQYF. The CDR3 region has the DNA TGTGCCAGCAGCGTTGGACTAGCGGGATTTAAAAGCGGCCGGTGGACAGATACGCAGTATTTT.

The V gene is TRBV25-1, the J gene TRBJ1-1, with D possibly TRBD1 on 6 matching bases. Germline values: CDR1 MGHDK, CDR2 SYGVNS. The CDR3 runs 14 residues. Trimming took off 2 bases at V and 4 bases at J, with 11 bases between the two ends. CDR3 in DNA: TGTGCCAGCAGTGAACTCGACAGGCTCACTGAAGCTTTCTTT. As protein: CASSELDRLTEAFF.

V is TRBV7-8 and J is TRBJ2-1, with 10 nucleotides matching TRBD1. V gave up 5 bases and J gave up 8 bases; unmatched junction bases: 12. The CDR3 sequence is 16 residues long. The germline V gene has CDR1 SGHVS and CDR2 FQNEAQ. The CDR3 spells CASSPSPGQGWDEQFF. The CDR3 DNA reads TGTGCCAGCAGCCCGTCCCCGGGACAGGGGTGGGATGAGCAGTTCTTC.

This clone is a singleton in its sample. The chain uses TRBV24-1 and TRBJ2-2; D possibly corresponds to TRBD1 (6 bases). CDR3 length: 17 amino acids. Trimming cost V 3 bases and J 6 bases, with 19 bases left between them. CDR1 and CDR2 (germline): KGHDR, SFDVKD. This chain's CDR3 is CATSDPGQRGYAGELFF. CDR3 in DNA: TGTGCCACCAGTGATCCCGGACAGAGGGGTTACGCCGGGGAGCTGTTTTTT.

This chain connects TRBV5-4 to TRBJ2-7, with D possibly being TRBD2 (6 bases). Germline lookup yields CDR1 SGHNT and CDR2 YYREEE (reference sequence). The CDR3 covers 16 residues. V was shortened by 0 bases and J by 0 bases, with 13 bases between the two germline ends. This chain's CDR3 is CASSLDSGETSYEQYV. In DNA, the CDR3 is TGTGCCAGCAGCTTGGATTCGGGGGAGACCTCCTACGAGCAGTACGTC.

The chain combines TRBV6-2 or TRBV6-3 with TRBJ1-5; perhaps TRBD1 as D (6 bases). Germline values: CDR1 MNHEY, CDR2 SVGEGT. The CDR3 totals 15 residues. V dropped 5 bases and J dropped 4 bases, with 15 bases sitting between them. CDR3 DNA sequence: TGTGCCAGCAGTAGCTATCGACAGGTTAATCAGCCCCAGCATTTT. Amino acids: CASSSYRQVNQPQHF.

The chain has TRBV6-2 or TRBV6-3 and TRBJ2-3; 12 positions agree with TRBD2. The CDR3 is 14 amino acids. Unmatched junction bases numbered 4, after V lost 6 bases and J lost 6 bases. Germline values: CDR1 MNHEY, CDR2 SVGEGT. CDR3 sequence reads: CASRPTSGRDTQYF. CDR3 nucleotides: TGTGCCAGCAGGCCTACTAGCGGGAGGGATACGCAGTATTTT.

This clone turned up a few times. The V and J genes are TRBV2 and TRBJ2-5; TRBD1 aligns across 7 bases. From germline, CDR1 is SNHLY and CDR2 FYNNEI. V gave up 7 bases and J gave up 0 bases; unmatched junction bases: 5. The CDR3 is 14 residues long. This CDR3 reads CASILDRYQETQYF. The CDR3 DNA sequence: TGTGCCAGCATTCTGGACAGGTACCAAGAGACCCAGTACTTC.

Points on this clone: Sequence at one end of the junction differs from germline and may be a read error. The rearrangement joins TRBV28 to TRBJ1-2; 8 bases align to TRBD1. The V gene's germline CDR1 is MDHEN and CDR2 SYDVKM. This CDR3 spans 15 amino acids. The CDR3 nucleotides are TGTGCCAGCAGACAGGGACAGGTAGCTAACTATGACTACACCTTC. Translation gives CASRQGQVANYDYTF.

J is TRBJ2-1 and V is TRBV30, with a possible D match to TRBD2 (6 bases). Per the germline V gene, CDR1 is GTSNPN and CDR2 is SVGIG (reference sequence). The CDR3 sequence is 13 residues long. Trimming shortened V by 4 bases and J by 9 bases, and 16 bases separated the two germline ends. CDR3 sequence: CAWMLALEGEQFF. The CDR3 DNA reads as TGTGCCTGGATGCTAGCGCTAGAGGGTGAGCAGTTCTTC.

The CDR3, as DNA: TGCAGTGCTAGTGGTCCCATTAGCGGGAGGCCCACAGATACGCAGTATTTT. It translates to CSASGPISGRPTDTQYF. The chain has TRBV20-1 and TRBJ2-3; 10 nucleotides match TRBD2. V was pared by 3 bases and J by 2 bases, with 11 bases of the junction left unmatched. From germline, CDR1 is DFQATT and CDR2 SNEGSKA (reference sequence). The length of the CDR3 is 17 residues.

The V and J genes are TRBV9 and TRBJ1-1, with a weak D call TRBD1 (6 bases). Germline V gene sequence: CDR1 SGDLS, CDR2 YYNGEE. V gave up 0 bases and J gave up 5 bases, with 14 bases separating them. There are 15 residues in the CDR3. The CDR3, as DNA: TGTGCCAGCAGCGTAGGCCCCAGGGGAGGGACTGAAGCTTTCTTT. Amino acids: CASSVGPRGGTEAFF.

This clone has a handful of counts. The chain joins TRBV2 to TRBJ2-2, with 10 bases aligning to TRBD1. With V trimmed by 10 bases and J by 6 bases, 11 bases remained unmatched. Germline V CDR1 and CDR2: SNHLY, FYNNEI. The CDR3 has 15 residues. The CDR3: CANSRRDRGPGELFF. CDR3 nucleotide sequence: TGTGCCAACAGCCGCCGGGACAGGGGTCCCGGGGAGCTGTTTTTT.

The chain recombines TRBV6-5 with TRBJ1-4; a possible D gene is TRBD1 (6 bases). CDR1 and CDR2 (germline): MNHEY, SVGAGI. Deletions cut 2 bases from V and 6 bases from J, with 13 bases between. This CDR3 spans 15 amino acids. CDR3 in DNA: TGTGCCAGCAGTTACGGGGGCTTTAAGGATGAAAAACTGTTTTTT. Protein: CASSYGGFKDEKLFF.